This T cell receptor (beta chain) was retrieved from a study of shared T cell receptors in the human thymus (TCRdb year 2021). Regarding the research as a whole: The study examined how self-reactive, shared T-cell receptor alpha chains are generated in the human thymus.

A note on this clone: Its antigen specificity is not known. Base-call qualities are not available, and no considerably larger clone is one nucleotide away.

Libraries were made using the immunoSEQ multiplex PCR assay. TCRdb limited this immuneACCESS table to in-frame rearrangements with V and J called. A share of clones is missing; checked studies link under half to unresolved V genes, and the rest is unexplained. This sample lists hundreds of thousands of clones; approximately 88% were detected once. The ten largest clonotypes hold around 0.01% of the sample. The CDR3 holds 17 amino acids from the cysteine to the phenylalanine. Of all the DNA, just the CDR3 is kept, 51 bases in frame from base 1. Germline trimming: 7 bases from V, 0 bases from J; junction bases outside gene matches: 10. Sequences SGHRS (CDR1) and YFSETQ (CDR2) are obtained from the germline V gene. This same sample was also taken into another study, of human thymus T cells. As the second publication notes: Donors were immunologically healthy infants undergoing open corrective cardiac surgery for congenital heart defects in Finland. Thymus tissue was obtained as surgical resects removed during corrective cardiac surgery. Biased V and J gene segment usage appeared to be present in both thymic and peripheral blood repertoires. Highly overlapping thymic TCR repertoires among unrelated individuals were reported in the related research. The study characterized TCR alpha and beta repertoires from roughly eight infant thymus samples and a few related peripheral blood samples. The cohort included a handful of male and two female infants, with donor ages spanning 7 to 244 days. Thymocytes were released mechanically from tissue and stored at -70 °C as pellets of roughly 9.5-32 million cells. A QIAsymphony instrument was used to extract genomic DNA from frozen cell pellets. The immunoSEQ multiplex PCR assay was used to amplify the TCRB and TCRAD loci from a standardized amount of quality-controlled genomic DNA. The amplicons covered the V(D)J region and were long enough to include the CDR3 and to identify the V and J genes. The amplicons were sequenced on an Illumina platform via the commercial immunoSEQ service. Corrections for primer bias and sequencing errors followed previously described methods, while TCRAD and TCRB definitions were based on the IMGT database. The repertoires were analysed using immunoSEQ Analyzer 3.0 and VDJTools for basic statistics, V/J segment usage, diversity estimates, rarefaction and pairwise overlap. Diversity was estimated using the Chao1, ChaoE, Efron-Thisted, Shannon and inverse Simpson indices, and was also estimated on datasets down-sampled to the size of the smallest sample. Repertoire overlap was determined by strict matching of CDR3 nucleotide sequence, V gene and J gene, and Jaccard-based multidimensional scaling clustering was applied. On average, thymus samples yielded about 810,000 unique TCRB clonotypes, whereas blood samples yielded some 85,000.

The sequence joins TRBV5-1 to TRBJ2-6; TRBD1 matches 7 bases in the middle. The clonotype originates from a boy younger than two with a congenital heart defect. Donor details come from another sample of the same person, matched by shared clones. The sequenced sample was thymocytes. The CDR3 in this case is CASRDSFPYSGANVLTF. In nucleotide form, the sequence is TGCGCCAGCCGGGACAGTTTTCCCTACTCTGGGGCCAACGTCCTGACTTTC.